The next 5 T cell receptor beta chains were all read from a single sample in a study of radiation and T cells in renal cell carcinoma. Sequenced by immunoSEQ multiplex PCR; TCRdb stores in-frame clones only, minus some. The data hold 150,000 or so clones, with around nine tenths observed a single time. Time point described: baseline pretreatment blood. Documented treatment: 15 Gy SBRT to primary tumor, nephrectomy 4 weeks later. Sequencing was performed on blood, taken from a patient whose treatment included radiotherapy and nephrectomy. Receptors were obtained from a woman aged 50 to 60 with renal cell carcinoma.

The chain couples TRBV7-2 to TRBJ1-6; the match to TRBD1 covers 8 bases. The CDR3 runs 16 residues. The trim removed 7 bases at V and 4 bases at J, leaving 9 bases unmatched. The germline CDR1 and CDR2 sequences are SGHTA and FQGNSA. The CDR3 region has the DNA TGTGCCAGCACCACGGTTGGGGACAGGTATAATTCACCCCTCCACTTT. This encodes CASTTVGDRYNSPLHF. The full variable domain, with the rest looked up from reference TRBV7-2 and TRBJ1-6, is GAGVSQSPSNKVTEKGKDVELRCDPISGHTALYWYRQSLGQGLEFLIYFQGNSAPDKSGLPSDRFSAERTGGSVSTLTIQRTQQEDSAVYLCASTTVGDRYNSPLHFGNGTRLTVT.

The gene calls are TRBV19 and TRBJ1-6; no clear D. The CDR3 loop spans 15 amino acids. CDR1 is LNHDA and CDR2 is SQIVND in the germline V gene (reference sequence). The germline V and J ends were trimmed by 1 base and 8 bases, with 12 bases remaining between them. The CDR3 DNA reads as TGTGCCAGTAGTATAGGAAGATCTGGTGATTCACCCCTCCACTTT. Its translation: CASSIGRSGDSPLHF.

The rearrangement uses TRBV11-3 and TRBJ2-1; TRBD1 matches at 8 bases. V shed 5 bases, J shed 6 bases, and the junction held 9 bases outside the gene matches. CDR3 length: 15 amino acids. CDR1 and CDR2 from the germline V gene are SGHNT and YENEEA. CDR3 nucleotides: TGTGCCAGCAGCCCTCGACAGGGGACGGGCAATGAGCAGTTCTTC. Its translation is CASSPRQGTGNEQFF.

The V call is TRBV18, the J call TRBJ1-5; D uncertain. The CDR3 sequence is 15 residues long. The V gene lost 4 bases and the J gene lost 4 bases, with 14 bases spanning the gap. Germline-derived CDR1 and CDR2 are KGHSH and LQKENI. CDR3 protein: CASSLGPHPNQPQHF. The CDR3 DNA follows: TGTGCCAGCTCACTAGGCCCCCACCCAAATCAGCCCCAGCATTTT. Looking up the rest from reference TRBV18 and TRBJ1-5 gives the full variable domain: NAGVMQNPRHLVRRRGQEARLRCSPMKGHSHVYWYRQLPEEGLKFMVYLQKENIIDESGMPKERFSAEFPKEGPSILRIQQVVRGDSAAYFCASSLGPHPNQPQHFGDGTRLSIL.

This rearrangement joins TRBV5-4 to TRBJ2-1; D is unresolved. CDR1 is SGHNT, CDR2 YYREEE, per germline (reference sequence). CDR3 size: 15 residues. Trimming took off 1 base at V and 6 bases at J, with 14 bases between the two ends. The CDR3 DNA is TGTGCCAGCAGCTTGAAGCGAGTTAGTGGCAATGAGCAGTTCTTC. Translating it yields CASSLKRVSGNEQFF.